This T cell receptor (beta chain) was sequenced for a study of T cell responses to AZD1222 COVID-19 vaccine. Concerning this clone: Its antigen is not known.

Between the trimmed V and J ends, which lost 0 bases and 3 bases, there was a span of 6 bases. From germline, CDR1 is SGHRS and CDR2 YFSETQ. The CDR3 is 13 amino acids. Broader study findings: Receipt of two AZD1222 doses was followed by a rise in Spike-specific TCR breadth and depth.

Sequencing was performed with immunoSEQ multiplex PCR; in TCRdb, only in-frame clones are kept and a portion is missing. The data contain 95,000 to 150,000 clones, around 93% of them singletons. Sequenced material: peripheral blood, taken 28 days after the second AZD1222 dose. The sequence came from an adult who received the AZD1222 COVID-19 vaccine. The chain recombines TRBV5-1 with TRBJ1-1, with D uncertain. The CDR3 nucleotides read TGCGCCAGCAGCTTGGCCAGTGACACTGAAGCTTTCTTT. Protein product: CASSLASDTEAFF.